Shown below are 27 T cell receptor beta chains from a single sample sequenced in a study of cytomegalovirus exposure and HLA in healthy donors. The protocol was immunoSEQ multiplex PCR, while the TCRdb copy is restricted to in-frame clones and leaves out a portion. The table lists 250,000 to 300,000 clones, 86% of them singletons. Sample: PBMCs. These receptors came from a woman in her late teens or twenties in good health and CMV-seronegative.

The V call is TRBV11-3, the J call TRBJ2-2, with D hard to call. CDR1 is SGHNT and CDR2 is YENEEA in the germline V gene. The V end was cut by 5 bases, the J end by 6 bases, with 10 bases between. The CDR3 contains 13 residues. Here the CDR3 reads CASSKWAPGELFF. The CDR3 DNA follows: TGTGCCAGCAGCAAGTGGGCCCCCGGGGAGCTGTTTTTT.

This chain connects TRBV18 to TRBJ1-1; D uncertain. The CDR3 covers 13 residues. From germline, CDR1 is KGHSH and CDR2 LQKENI. With 0 bases removed from V and 3 bases from J, the gap between germline ends came to 5 bases. The CDR3 DNA follows: TGTGCCAGCTCACCACCTGGAGACACTGAAGCTTTCTTT. This translates into CASSPPGDTEAFF.

The rearrangement joins TRBV5-1 to TRBJ2-3, with 9 bases fitting TRBD2. V gave up 4 bases and J gave up 4 bases; unmatched junction bases: 7. Germline loops: CDR1 SGHRS, CDR2 YFSETQ. The CDR3 spans 15 residues. The DNA for the CDR3 is TGCGCCAGCAGCCCGGGACTAGCTGGGGCAGATACGCAGTATTTT. Translation: CASSPGLAGADTQYF.

The chain is built from TRBV19 and TRBJ2-7; a weak D match, TRBD2 (6 bases). The germline gives CDR1 LNHDA, CDR2 SQIVND (reference sequence). V lost 8 bases and J 5 bases, leaving 25 bases between the germline ends. The CDR3 totals 16 residues. The CDR3 DNA follows: TGTGCCAGTTCACAGCCAACCGGGACGGGGGATGACGAGCAGTACTTC. Amino acids: CASSQPTGTGDDEQYF.

This chain uses TRBV7-3 with TRBJ1-2; 9 bases match TRBD1. V dropped 3 bases and J dropped 4; count of bases not matched to a gene: 12. There are 17 residues in the CDR3. The germline gives CDR1 SGHTA, CDR2 FQGTGA. The CDR3 DNA sequence: TGTGCCAGCAGCTTCTGGGACAGGGATCAATTGGGCTATGGCTACACCTTC. This codes for CASSFWDRDQLGYGYTF.

This rearrangement joins TRBV10-1 to TRBJ1-1; the D is unclear. The CDR3 is 14 amino acids. V was trimmed by 5 bases and J by 4 bases, leaving 14 bases between them. Germline V gene data show CDR1 as WNHNN and CDR2 as SYGVQD (reference sequence). CDR3 nucleotides: TGCGCCAGCAGTCAGGAGGGAGTGGGCACTGAAGCTTTCTTT. Its protein is CASSQEGVGTEAFF.

The chain combines TRBV2 with TRBJ2-1; 9 nucleotides agree with TRBD1. CDR3 length: 13 amino acids. J lost 6 bases, V lost 10 bases, and 7 bases had no gene match. Germline-derived CDR1 and CDR2 are SNHLY and FYNNEI. The CDR3 spells CATQTGGFNEQFF. DNA for the CDR3: TGTGCCACACAGACAGGGGGGTTCAATGAGCAGTTCTTC.

This clone appeared once. The J gene is TRBJ2-2, the V gene TRBV29-1; no clear D. Trimming pared 5 bases from V and 1 base from J, leaving 11 bases between. Germline V gene data show CDR1 as SQVTM and CDR2 as ANQGSEA. This CDR3 has 14 residues. The CDR3 region is CSVLGQMNTGELFF. CDR3 in DNA: TGCAGCGTTCTAGGTCAGATGAACACCGGGGAGCTGTTTTTT.

The chain joins TRBV6-4 to TRBJ1-5; no clear D gene. CDR1 and CDR2 from the germline V gene are MRHNA and SNTAGT. There are 15 residues in the CDR3. Trimming left V 0 bases short and J 5 bases short, with 11 bases between. The DNA for the CDR3 is TGTGCCAGCAGTGACTCGGAACTACTACATCAGCCCCAGCATTTT. This translates into CASSDSELLHQPQHF.

This clone occurred many times. Other DNA sequences in the same sample also yield this CDR3. The chain uses TRBV6-5 and TRBJ2-7; the match to TRBD1 covers 12 bases. Trimming cost V 6 bases and J 5 bases; bases outside gene matches: 2. The CDR3 covers 13 residues. The V gene's germline CDR1 is MNHEY and CDR2 SVGAGI. CDR3 protein: CASSRDRGHEQYF. CDR3 coding DNA: TGTGCCAGCAGCCGGGACAGGGGGCACGAGCAGTACTTC.

This clone has a single count. The gene calls are TRBV18 and TRBJ1-2; D is undetermined. Germline V gene sequence: CDR1 KGHSH, CDR2 LQKENI. The CDR3 has 11 amino acids. Trimming removed 4 bases from V and 8 bases from J, with 8 bases in between. The CDR3 nucleotides read TGTGCCAGCTCACGAGGTAGAGGCTACACCTTC. Protein sequence: CASSRGRGYTF.

The chain employs TRBV7-3 and TRBJ2-2, with D possibly matching TRBD2 (6 bases). V shed 1 base and J shed 3 bases, with 9 bases lying between them. Per germline, CDR1 SGHTA and CDR2 FQGTGA. The CDR3 is made up of 15 amino acids. CDR3 loop: CASSLNGGYTGELFF. The CDR3 region has the DNA TGTGCCAGCAGCTTAAACGGGGGATACACCGGGGAGCTGTTTTTT. The full variable domain, in which reference TRBV7-3 and TRBJ2-2 provide the parts outside the CDR3, is GAGVSQTPSNKVTEKGKYVELRCDPISGHTALYWYRQSLGQGPEFLIYFQGTGAADDSGLPNDRFFAVRPEGSVSTLKIQRTERGDSAVYLCASSLNGGYTGELFFGEGSRLTVL.

This clone was seen only once. This sequence joins TRBV30 and TRBJ1-4; weak D call: TRBD1 (6 bases). Trimming pared 2 bases from V and 8 bases from J, leaving 18 bases between. This CDR3 is 15 amino acids long. The germline V gene encodes CDR1 GTSNPN and CDR2 SVGIG (reference sequence). DNA of the CDR3: TGTGCCTGGAGTTCCCCGGGCAGGGGAGAAGAAAAACTGTTTTTT. This codes for CAWSSPGRGEEKLFF.

The gene calls are TRBV27 and TRBJ2-1, with TRBD1 identical over 9 bases. V was pared by 4 bases and J by 4 bases, with 14 bases of the junction left unmatched. Per germline, CDR1 MNHEY and CDR2 SMNVEV (reference sequence). This CDR3 contains 18 residues. This CDR3 reads CASSSQGQGQTQYNEQFF. The CDR3 DNA follows: TGTGCCAGCAGTTCCCAGGGACAGGGACAGACCCAGTACAATGAGCAGTTCTTC.

This chain uses TRBV11-2 with TRBJ1-1; D not resolved. From germline, CDR1 is SGHAT and CDR2 FQNNGV. The CDR3 covers 15 residues. Trimming removed 1 base from V and 2 bases from J, with 11 bases in between. This CDR3 is CASSLGRGANTEAFF. The DNA for the CDR3 is TGTGCCAGCAGCTTAGGACGGGGAGCCAACACTGAAGCTTTCTTT. Full variable domain (remainder filled in from reference TRBV11-2 and TRBJ1-1): EAGVAQSPRYKIIEKRQSVAFWCNPISGHATLYWYQQILGQGPKLLIQFQNNGVVDDSQLPKDRFSAERLKGVDSTLKIQPAKLEDSAVYLCASSLGRGANTEAFFGQGTRLTVV.

The chain combines TRBV11-2 with TRBJ2-3; 9 bases are a match to TRBD1. The V gene's germline CDR1 is SGHAT and CDR2 FQNNGV. This CDR3 has 16 amino acids. Unmatched junction bases numbered 9, after V lost 5 bases and J lost 3 bases. CDR3 DNA: TGTGCCAGCAGCGTAAAGCCGGGACAGGGAACAGATACGCAGTATTTT. Residues: CASSVKPGQGTDTQYF.

The chain is built from TRBV6-5 and TRBJ2-7; TRBD2 agrees at 11 bases. V lost 8 bases, J lost 2 bases, and 5 bases stayed unmatched. This CDR3 spans 14 amino acids. The V gene's germline CDR1 is MNHEY and CDR2 SVGAGI. CDR3 sequence (DNA): TGTGCCAGCGGAACTAGCGGGGGAGCCTACGAGCAGTACTTC. Protein: CASGTSGGAYEQYF.

The rearrangement joins TRBV5-6 to TRBJ2-1, with 9 positions matching TRBD2. This CDR3 is built from 17 residues. With 0 bases clipped from V and 7 bases from J, the junction kept 11 bases outside the gene matches. CDR1 SGHDT and CDR2 YYEEEE come from the germline V gene. In DNA form, the CDR3 reads TGTGCCAGCAGCTTGGGTTTGGCGGGAGGGCCAAGGAATGAGCAGTTCTTC. It specifies CASSLGLAGGPRNEQFF.

The J gene is TRBJ1-4, the V gene TRBV7-9, with D unresolved. Trimming left V 6 bases short and J 17 bases short, with 22 bases between. Germline assignment: CDR1 SEHNR and CDR2 FQNEAQ (reference sequence). The CDR3 covers 13 residues. The CDR3 DNA reads TGTGCCAGCAGTCCGAGGAGGGAAAGCTGGATTTTTTTT. Translation gives CASSPRRESWIFF. Combining the CDR3 with reference TRBV7-9 and TRBJ1-4 gives the whole variable domain DTGVSQNPRHKITKRGQNVTFRCDPISEHNRLYWYRQTLGQGPEFLTYFQNEAQLEKSRLLSDRFSAERPKGSFSTLEIQRTEQGDSAMYLCASSPRRESWIFFGSGTQLSVL.

The chain is built from TRBV29-1 and TRBJ2-7, with 7 bases aligning to TRBD1. This CDR3 has 12 amino acids. CDR1 and CDR2 (germline): SQVTM, ANQGSEA. V lost 5 bases, J lost 3 bases, and 4 bases stayed unmatched. CDR3 coding DNA: TGCAGCGTTTTCCGGGACAGCTACGAGCAGTACTTC. It codes for CSVFRDSYEQYF.

CDR3: CASSPTGTINSPLHF. The CDR3 coding sequence is TGTGCCAGCAGCCCCACAGGGACGATCAATTCACCCCTCCACTTT. The gene calls are TRBV5-8 and TRBJ1-6; TRBD1 is a possible D gene (6 bases). V lost 4 bases, J lost 7 bases, and 15 bases lay in between. The CDR3 sequence is 15 residues long. Germline V gives CDR1 SGHTS, CDR2 YDEGEE. The variable domain in full, completed from reference TRBV5-8 and TRBJ1-6, reads EAGVTQSPTHLIKTRGQQATLRCSPISGHTSVYWYQQALGLGLQFLLWYDEGEERNRGNFPPRFSGRQFPNYSSELNVNALELEDSALYLCASSPTGTINSPLHFGNGTRLTVT.

This clone has ten or more counts. The chain carries TRBV27 and TRBJ1-2; the match to TRBD1 covers 7 bases. This CDR3 is 14 amino acids long. Per germline, CDR1 MNHEY and CDR2 SMNVEV (reference sequence). V shed 8 bases and J 3 bases; nucleotides not matched to a gene: 9. CDR3 sequence (DNA): TGTGCCAGCTCCCCCACAGGGGCGTACTATGGCTACACCTTC. Its translation: CASSPTGAYYGYTF.

The gene calls are TRBV5-6 and TRBJ1-1; the D is unclear. The CDR3 is made up of 15 amino acids. From germline, CDR1 is SGHDT and CDR2 YYEEEE. Trimming took off 4 bases at V and 3 bases at J, with 16 bases between the two ends. The DNA of the CDR3 is TGTGCCAGCAGCCCGCGGGCCAGCCTAGACACTGAAGCTTTCTTT. Encoded protein: CASSPRASLDTEAFF.

V and J are TRBV5-1 and TRBJ2-5; 7 bases match TRBD2. The CDR3 runs 15 residues. The germline V gene encodes CDR1 SGHRS and CDR2 YFSETQ. The junction had 6 bases not matched to a gene; V was cut back by 0 bases and J by 4 bases. CDR3 sequence (DNA): TGCGCCAGCAGCTTGGCGGGGGGAACGGGAGAGACCCAGTACTTC. Translating gives CASSLAGGTGETQYF.

The V gene is TRBV6-6, the J gene TRBJ2-2; TRBD2 matches at 12 bases. The ends lost 5 bases at V and 7 bases at J; junction bases unmatched: 5. This CDR3 contains 15 residues. Germline V gene data show CDR1 as MNHNY and CDR2 as SVGAGI (reference sequence). DNA of the CDR3: TGTGCCAGCAGTAGAGGACTAGCGGGGAACGGGGAGCTGTTTTTT. It is translated as CASSRGLAGNGELFF.

On this clone itself: Distinct nucleotide sequences in the sample also encode this CDR3. The rearrangement links TRBV11-3 to TRBJ2-7, with D perhaps matching TRBD2 (5 bases). The germline V gene has CDR1 SGHNT and CDR2 YENEEA. The V and J ends lost 1 base and 5 bases respectively, with 9 bases between them. This CDR3 region has 13 residues. In DNA form, the CDR3 reads TGTGCCAGCAGCTTAGGGTCGAGGGACGAGCAGTACTTC. It specifies CASSLGSRDEQYF.

The chain recombines TRBV5-8 with TRBJ1-6; TRBD1 aligns across 9 bases. CDR1 and CDR2 (germline): SGHTS, YDEGEE. CDR3 length: 15 residues. Trimming took 3 bases from V and 6 from J; bases not matched to a gene: 4. The CDR3 DNA follows: TGTGCCAGCAGCTGGACAGGGGTGCGTAATTCACCCCTCCACTTT. It is translated as CASSWTGVRNSPLHF.